This is a list of T cell receptor beta chains from one sample in a study of technical replicates of blood from a few donors. TCRdb's copy holds only in-frame clones and misses some; the assay was immunoSEQ multiplex PCR. The data show tens of thousands of clones, 80% to 95% seen once. Sequenced sample: T cells isolated from PBMCs. The receptors derive from a human donor in good health. Each CDR3 is given with its conserved first and last residue. The D gene is left open where the match is weak. Size values are once, few and many counts, or a class for expanded clones, and some rows have none.

>TRBV6-1|TRBJ1-1|.|.
TGTGCCAGCAGCCCTCTGGGGGGATCACCAAATGAAGCTTTCTTT
CASSPLGGSPNEAFF
>TRBV4-1|TRBJ1-4|.|.
TGCGCCAGCAGCCAAGTGGCAGGGTCTAACGTAAATGAAAAACTGTTTTTT
CASSQVAGSNVNEKLFF
>TRBV27|TRBJ2-5|.|.
TGTGCCAGCAGTTCACCCAGGGACTTAAAGGAGACCCAGTACTTC
CASSSPRDLKETQYF
>TRBV9|TRBJ2-1|.|.
TGTGCCAGCAGCGTAGGGCTTTCGGGGTCCTACAATGAGCAGTTCTTC
CASSVGLSGSYNEQFF
>TRBV4-1|TRBJ1-1|.|.
TGCGCCAGCAGCCAAGTACTAAACTACATGAACACTGAAGCTTTCTTT
CASSQVLNYMNTEAFF
>TRBV13|TRBJ2-7|.|TRBD2
TGTGCCAGCAGCAACCCCGGGACTAGCGTCAACTACGAGCAGTACTTC
CASSNPGTSVNYEQYF
>TRBV9|TRBJ2-3|once|TRBD2
TGTGCCAGCAGCGTAGGTACGGGAGGTAGCACAGATACGCAGTATTTT
CASSVGTGGSTDTQYF
>TRBV7-3|TRBJ2-1|.|.
TGTGCCAGCAGCATTGTAGCGGTTAGCTCCTACAATGAGCAGTTCTTC
CASSIVAVSSYNEQFF
>TRBV9|TRBJ2-1|few|.
TGTGCCAGCAGCCAATCCCCCCAGCGCGCCCACCCGGACAATGAGCAGTTCTTC
CASSQSPQRAHPDNEQFF
>TRBV7-9|TRBJ1-4|.|TRBD1
TGTGCCAGCAGACCGACAGGGAACGAAAAACTGTTTTTT
CASRPTGNEKLFF
>TRBV7-2|TRBJ2-5|once|TRBD2
TGTGCCAGCAGCTTAGTAGGACTAGCGGGACAAGAGACCCAGTACTTC
CASSLVGLAGQETQYF
>TRBV30|TRBJ1-1|once|TRBD1
TGTGCCTGGAGTTATGGCAGGGGGGATGCTTTCTTT
CAWSYGRGDAFF
>TRBV6-1|TRBJ2-7|.|.
TGTGCCAGCAGTGCCGGGACTCTAGGGAGTTACGAGCAGTACTTC
CASSAGTLGSYEQYF
>TRBV28|TRBJ1-5|.|.
TGTGCCAGCAGTTTATTCGGGCAGGGGCTATCACAGCCCCAGCATTTT
CASSLFGQGLSQPQHF
>TRBV7-2|TRBJ2-7|.|TRBD2
TGTGCCAGCAGCTTAGACGCGGGAGCCTACGAGCAGTACTTC
CASSLDAGAYEQYF
>TRBV25-1|TRBJ2-7|.|TRBD2
TGTGCCAGCAGTGACGGAGCGGGACTTTTATACGAGCAGTACTTC
CASSDGAGLLYEQYF
>TRBV29-1|TRBJ2-7|.|.
TGCAGCGCGGAGGGACAGAGCTACGAGCAGTACTTC
CSAEGQSYEQYF
>TRBV29-1|TRBJ2-3|.|.
TGCAGCGCTAAGGGGGTCGGGCGCACAGATACGCAGTATTTT
CSAKGVGRTDTQYF
>TRBV10-1|TRBJ2-7|.|.
TGCGCCAGCAGTGACGAGCGGGCCCCCCTTCCCGAGCAGTACTTC
CASSDERAPLPEQYF
>TRBV4-2|TRBJ2-1|.|.
TGTGCCAGCAGCCAAGATATAGACAATGAGCAGTTCTTC
CASSQDIDNEQFF
>TRBV27|TRBJ2-2|.|.
TGTGCCAGCAGTTTATTAGAAAACACCGGGGAGCTGTTTTTT
CASSLLENTGELFF
>TRBV10-1|TRBJ2-7|once|TRBD1
TGCGCCAGCAGTCTGGGACAGGGGGCACAGGAGCAGTACTTC
CASSLGQGAQEQYF
>TRBV28|TRBJ2-1|once|.
TGTGCCAGCAGTTCCGCCGTCCTGGGCACGGTCACCAATGAGCAGTTCTTC
CASSSAVLGTVTNEQFF
>TRBV6-5|TRBJ2-7|.|.
TGTGCCAGCAGTTACTCCTCCCTCTACGAGCAGTACTTC
CASSYSSLYEQYF
>TRBV6-5|TRBJ2-3|.|.
TGTGCCAGCAAACGGCGGTTATTGTCCACAGATACGCAGTATTTT
CASKRRLLSTDTQYF
>TRBV15|TRBJ2-5|.|TRBD1
TGTGCCACCAGCAAACAGGGGGTACAAGAGACCCAGTACTTC
CATSKQGVQETQYF
>TRBV18|TRBJ2-5|.|TRBD2
TGTGCCAGCTCGCTAGCGGTGTTCCAAGAGACCCAGTACTTC
CASSLAVFQETQYF
>TRBV7-9|TRBJ1-2|.|.
TGTGCCAGCAGCTTATCTCGGAACTATGGCTACACCTTC
CASSLSRNYGYTF
>TRBV5-1|TRBJ2-7|.|TRBD2
TGCGCCAGCAGCTCCGGGACTAGCGGGATTTACTCCTACGAGCAGTACTTC
CASSSGTSGIYSYEQYF
>TRBV6-1|TRBJ1-5|once|.
TGTGCCAGCAGTGAAGCTACGGGTTCAGGGTTTAATCAGCCCCAGCATTTT
CASSEATGSGFNQPQHF
>TRBV6-5|TRBJ2-7|.|.
TGTGCCAGCAGTTACAGCGGGTTTTTGGGCTACGAGCAGTACTTC
CASSYSGFLGYEQYF
>TRBV11-3|TRBJ2-3|.|TRBD2
TGTGCCAGCAGCGGAAGCTCGGGACTAGCGGGACGCACAGATACGCAGTATTTT
CASSGSSGLAGRTDTQYF
>TRBV19|TRBJ2-1|once|TRBD2
TGTGCCAGTAGTATAGATCCCAGCGGGAGGCAGTTCTTC
CASSIDPSGRQFF
>TRBV27|TRBJ1-5|.|.
TGTGCCAGCAGTTTAGGGGCAAAGAATCAGCCCCAGCATTTT
CASSLGAKNQPQHF
>TRBV29-1|TRBJ2-2|once|.
TGCAGCGTTGCAGACACCGGGGAGCTGTTTTTT
CSVADTGELFF
>TRBV5-1|TRBJ1-2|.|TRBD1
TGCGCCAGCAGCATCACAGGGGGGGATGGCTACACCTTC
CASSITGGDGYTF
>TRBV2|TRBJ2-7|.|.
TGTGCCAGCAGCCCCCCTTTGGAACGGGACGAGCAGTACTTC
CASSPPLERDEQYF
>TRBV6-1|TRBJ1-3|.|.
TGTGCCAGCAGTGAAGCGCTTCTGGCAGGCTCTGGAAACACCATATATTTT
CASSEALLAGSGNTIYF
>TRBV6-5|TRBJ1-4|.|TRBD1
TGTGCCAGCAGTACCCGGGACAGGCGAGATGAAAAACTGTTTTTT
CASSTRDRRDEKLFF
>TRBV11-2|TRBJ1-2|.|.
TGTGCCAGCAGCCCCGGGTTATATGGCTACACCTTC
CASSPGLYGYTF
>TRBV6-5|TRBJ2-2|.|TRBD2
TGTGCCAGCCGGGGGGCCGGGGAGCTGTTTTTT
CASRGAGELFF
>TRBV4-3|TRBJ2-5|.|TRBD2
TGCGCCAGCAGCCTTGGGACTAGCGGGAGAGAGACCCAGTACTTC
CASSLGTSGRETQYF
>TRBV11-2|TRBJ2-7|.|.
TGTGCCAGCAGCTTAGGAGGCCAGCTTACCTACGAGCAGTACTTC
CASSLGGQLTYEQYF
>TRBV29-1|TRBJ1-2|.|.
TGCAGCGTCCCCAGGGGTGACTATGGCTACACCTTC
CSVPRGDYGYTF
>TRBV5-1|TRBJ2-2|.|.
TGCGCCAGCAGCTTGAGCCCGAACACCGGGGAGCTGTTTTTT
CASSLSPNTGELFF
>TRBV7-2|TRBJ1-2|.|.
TGTGCCAGCAGCTCCCTTGGACTTGCTAACTATGGCTACACCTTC
CASSSLGLANYGYTF
>TRBV5-1|TRBJ2-5|.|TRBD2
TGCGCCAGCAGCTCCCTAGCGGGAGGGGGAGAGACCCAGTACTTC
CASSSLAGGGETQYF
>TRBV6-5|TRBJ2-5|.|.
TGTGCCAGCAAAGGGTGGGAGGAGACCCAGTACTTC
CASKGWEETQYF
>TRBV10-3|TRBJ2-1|.|.
TGTGCCATCAGTGAGGGGACTGCTAACAATGAGCAGTTCTTC
CAISEGTANNEQFF